The 3 T cell receptor beta chains below all came from one sample that was sequenced in a study of blood T cell repertoires in COVID-19. Libraries were prepared by immunoSEQ multiplex PCR; TCRdb keeps only in-frame clonotypes and omits some of them. The table has about 86,000 clones, 70% to 90% seen once; the top ten hold 3% to 4%. What was sequenced was peripheral blood. These receptors all come from a man in his fifties or sixties with acute or convalescent COVID-19.

CDR3 in amino acids: CAISESTRQNNEQFF. CDR3 nucleotides: TGTGCCATCAGTGAGTCGACGAGGCAGAATAATGAGCAGTTCTTC. The rearrangement uses TRBV10-3 and TRBJ2-1; D is uncertain. CDR3 size: 15 residues. Germline V lookup: CDR1 ENHRY, CDR2 SYGVKD. Trimming removed 0 bases at V and 7 bases at J, with 13 bases between.

The chain combines TRBV5-1 with TRBJ1-1, with D uncertain. The ends were cut back, 4 bases at V and 1 base at J, with 14 bases in the middle. CDR3 length: 15 amino acids. Germline V gene sequence: CDR1 SGHRS, CDR2 YFSETQ. CDR3 DNA sequence: TGCGCCAGCAGCCCCCAAGCGTATCCGAACACTGAAGCTTTCTTT. It translates to CASSPQAYPNTEAFF.

This sequence joins TRBV11-3 and TRBJ2-1; possibly TRBD1 for D (7 bases). The germline V and J ends were trimmed by 2 bases and 5 bases, with 13 bases remaining between them. This CDR3 contains 15 residues. Germline assignment: CDR1 SGHNT and CDR2 YENEEA. CDR3 sequence (DNA): TGTGCCAGCAGCTTAAGGACAGGCGGGGACAATGAGCAGTTCTTC. It is translated as CASSLRTGGDNEQFF.